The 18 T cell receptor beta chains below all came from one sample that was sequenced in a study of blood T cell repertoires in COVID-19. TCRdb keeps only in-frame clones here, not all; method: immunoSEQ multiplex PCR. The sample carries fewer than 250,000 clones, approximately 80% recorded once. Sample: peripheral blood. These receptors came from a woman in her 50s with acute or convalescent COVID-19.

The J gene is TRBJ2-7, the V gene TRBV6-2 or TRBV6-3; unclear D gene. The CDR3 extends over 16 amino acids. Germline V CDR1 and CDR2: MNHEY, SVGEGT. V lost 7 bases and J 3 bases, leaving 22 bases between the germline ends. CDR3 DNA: TGTGCCAGCACCCCCTCCTCCGGTTTCCTCGTCTACGAGCAGTACTTC. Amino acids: CASTPSSGFLVYEQYF.

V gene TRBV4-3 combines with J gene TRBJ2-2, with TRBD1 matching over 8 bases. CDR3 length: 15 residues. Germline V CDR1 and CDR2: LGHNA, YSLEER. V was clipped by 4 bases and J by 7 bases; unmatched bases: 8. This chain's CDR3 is CASSLWTGRVGELFF. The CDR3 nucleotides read TGCGCCAGCAGCCTATGGACAGGGCGGGTCGGGGAGCTGTTTTTT.

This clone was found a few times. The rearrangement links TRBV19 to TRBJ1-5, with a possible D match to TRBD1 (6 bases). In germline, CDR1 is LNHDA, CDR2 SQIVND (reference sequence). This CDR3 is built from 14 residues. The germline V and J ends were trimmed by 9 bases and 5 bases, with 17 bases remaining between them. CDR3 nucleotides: TGTGCCAGGACCCAGGGGCAGATTGATCAGCCCCAGCATTTT. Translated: CARTQGQIDQPQHF.

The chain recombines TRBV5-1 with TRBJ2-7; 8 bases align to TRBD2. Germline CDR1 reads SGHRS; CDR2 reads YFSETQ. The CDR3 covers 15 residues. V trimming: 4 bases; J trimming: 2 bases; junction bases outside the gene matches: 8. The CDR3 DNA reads TGCGCCAGCAGCCCGAGCGGGAGTACAGCCTACGAGCAGTACTTC. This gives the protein CASSPSGSTAYEQYF. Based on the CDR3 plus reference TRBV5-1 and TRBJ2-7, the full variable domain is KAGVTQTPRYLIKTRGQQVTLSCSPISGHRSVSWYQQTPGQGLQFLFEYFSETQRNKGNFPGRFSGRQFSNSRSEMNVSTLELGDSALYLCASSPSGSTAYEQYFGPGTRLTVT.

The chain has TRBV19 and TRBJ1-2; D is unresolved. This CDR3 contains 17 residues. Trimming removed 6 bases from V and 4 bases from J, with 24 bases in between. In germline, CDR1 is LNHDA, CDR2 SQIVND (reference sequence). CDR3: CASRTGSKTHSGYGYTF. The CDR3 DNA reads TGTGCCAGTAGAACCGGGAGTAAAACACATTCAGGCTATGGCTACACCTTC.

CDR3 amino acids: CASSSSGTSGRYNEQFF. For the CDR3, the DNA is TGTGCCAGCAGTTCAAGCGGGACTAGCGGGAGATACAATGAGCAGTTCTTC. The chain joins TRBV28 to TRBJ2-1; TRBD2 matches at 14 bases. With 4 bases clipped from V and 4 bases from J, the junction kept 6 bases outside the gene matches. The CDR3 consists of 17 residues. CDR1 MDHEN and CDR2 SYDVKM come from the germline V gene.

The CDR3 DNA is TGTGCCAGCAGCTTGAACAGGGCCGACACTGAAGCTTTCTTT. Translation gives CASSLNRADTEAFF. The rearrangement uses TRBV5-6 and TRBJ1-1, with a weak D call TRBD1 (6 bases). The V end was cut by 1 base, the J end by 3 bases, with 10 bases between. The CDR3 length is 14 residues. Germline values: CDR1 SGHDT, CDR2 YYEEEE.

The CDR3 DNA reads as TGTGCCAGCAGTCTCATTAAGCATGAGCAGTTCTTC. This encodes CASSLIKHEQFF. The rearrangement uses TRBV7-9 and TRBJ2-1, with D unclear. V dropped 6 bases and J dropped 8 bases, with 11 bases sitting between them. In germline, CDR1 is SEHNR, CDR2 FQNEAQ (reference sequence). The CDR3 has 12 residues.

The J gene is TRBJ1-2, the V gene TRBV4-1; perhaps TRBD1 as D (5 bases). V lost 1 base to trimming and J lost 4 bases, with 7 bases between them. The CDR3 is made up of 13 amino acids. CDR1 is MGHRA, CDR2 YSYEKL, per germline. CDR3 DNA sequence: TGCGCCAGCAGCCAAGCGGGGGTCTATGGCTACACCTTC. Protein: CASSQAGVYGYTF.

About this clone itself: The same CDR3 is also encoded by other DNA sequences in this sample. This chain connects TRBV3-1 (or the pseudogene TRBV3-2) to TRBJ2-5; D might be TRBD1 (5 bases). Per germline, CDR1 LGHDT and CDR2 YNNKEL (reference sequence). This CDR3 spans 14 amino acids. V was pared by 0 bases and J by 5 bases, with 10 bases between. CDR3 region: CASSQERGRETQYF. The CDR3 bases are TGTGCCAGCAGCCAAGAAAGGGGCCGGGAGACCCAGTACTTC.

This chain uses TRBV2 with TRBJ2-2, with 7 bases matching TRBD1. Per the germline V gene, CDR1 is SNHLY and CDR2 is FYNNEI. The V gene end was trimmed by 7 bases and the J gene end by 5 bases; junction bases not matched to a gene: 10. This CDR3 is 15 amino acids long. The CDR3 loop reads CASTLTGQMTGELFF. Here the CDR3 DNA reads TGTGCCAGCACCTTGACAGGGCAAATGACCGGGGAGCTGTTTTTT.

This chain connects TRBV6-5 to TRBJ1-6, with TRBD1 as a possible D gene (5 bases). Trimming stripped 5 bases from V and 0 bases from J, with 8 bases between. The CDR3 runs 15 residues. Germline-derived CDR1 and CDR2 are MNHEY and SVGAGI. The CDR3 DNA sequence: TGTGCCAGCAGTCAGGGCCTCTCCTATAATTCACCCCTCCACTTT. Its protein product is CASSQGLSYNSPLHF.

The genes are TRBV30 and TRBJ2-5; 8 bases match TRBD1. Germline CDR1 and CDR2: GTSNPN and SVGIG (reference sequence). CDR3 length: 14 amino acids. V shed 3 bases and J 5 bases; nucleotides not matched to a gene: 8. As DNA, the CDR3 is TGTGCCTGGAGGGCCGGGACAGGAAGGGAGACCCAGTACTTC. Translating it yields CAWRAGTGRETQYF.

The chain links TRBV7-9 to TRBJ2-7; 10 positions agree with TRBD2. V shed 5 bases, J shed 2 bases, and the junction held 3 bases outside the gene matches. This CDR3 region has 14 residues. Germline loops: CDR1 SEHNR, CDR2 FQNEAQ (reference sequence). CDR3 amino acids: CASSHGTSAYEQYF. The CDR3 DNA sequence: TGTGCCAGCAGCCACGGGACTAGCGCCTACGAGCAGTACTTC. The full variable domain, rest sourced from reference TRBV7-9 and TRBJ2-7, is DTGVSQNPRHKITKRGQNVTFRCDPISEHNRLYWYRQTLGQGPEFLTYFQNEAQLEKSRLLSDRFSAERPKGSFSTLEIQRTEQGDSAMYLCASSHGTSAYEQYFGPGTRLTVT.

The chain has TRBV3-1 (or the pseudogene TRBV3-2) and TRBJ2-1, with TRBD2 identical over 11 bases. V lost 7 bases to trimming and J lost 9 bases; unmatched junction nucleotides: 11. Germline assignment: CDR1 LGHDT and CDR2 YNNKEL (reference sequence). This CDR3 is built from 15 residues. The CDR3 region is CASNGLAGGMGEQFF. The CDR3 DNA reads TGTGCCAGCAACGGGTTAGCGGGAGGGATGGGTGAGCAGTTCTTC.

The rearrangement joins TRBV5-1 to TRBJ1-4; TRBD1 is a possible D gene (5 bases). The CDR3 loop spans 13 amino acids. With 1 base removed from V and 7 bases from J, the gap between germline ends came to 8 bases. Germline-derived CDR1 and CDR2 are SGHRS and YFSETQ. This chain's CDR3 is CASSLQGSEKLFF. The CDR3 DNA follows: TGCGCCAGCAGCTTGCAGGGAAGTGAAAAACTGTTTTTT.

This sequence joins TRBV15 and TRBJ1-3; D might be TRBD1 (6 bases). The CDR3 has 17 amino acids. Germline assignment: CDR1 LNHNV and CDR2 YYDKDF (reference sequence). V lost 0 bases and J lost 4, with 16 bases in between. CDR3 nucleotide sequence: TGTGCCACCAGCAGAGATGTTCTACAGGGTGGCGGAAACACCATATATTTT. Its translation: CATSRDVLQGGGNTIYF.

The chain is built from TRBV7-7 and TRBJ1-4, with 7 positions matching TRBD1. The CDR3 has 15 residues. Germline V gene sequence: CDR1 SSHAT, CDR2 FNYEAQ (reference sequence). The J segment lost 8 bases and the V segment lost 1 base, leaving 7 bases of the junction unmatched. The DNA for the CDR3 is TGTGCCAGCAGCTTAGAGAAGGGGGCCGGGGAAAAACTGTTTTTT. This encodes CASSLEKGAGEKLFF.